This entry lists 14 T cell receptor beta chains sequenced from one sample in a study of T-cell reconstitution after alpha-beta-depleted transplantation in children. The TCRbeta library incorporated unique molecular identifiers. TCRdb reprocessed the PCR reads via MiXCR and lists one record per CDR3 protein. The table records 70,000 or so distinct CDR3 sequences, about 11% of them present only once. This specimen consisted of PBMCs, obtained before TCRalphabeta/CD19-depleted stem cell transplant. The receptors here all came from a boy aged 5 to 17 with acute myeloid leukemia, due to receive a stem cell transplant.

This clonotype was recorded many times. The chain carries TRBV20-1 and TRBJ2-3; either TRBD1 or TRBD2 may fit D (5 bases each). CDR3 length equals 15 residues. The ends were cut back, 0 bases at V and 5 bases at J, with 15 bases in the middle. Per germline, CDR1 DFQATT and CDR2 SNEGSKA (reference sequence). CDR3 residues: CSARDGAAGRDTQYF. The CDR3 nucleotides are TGCAGTGCTAGAGATGGAGCGGCAGGGCGAGATACGCAGTATTTT.

This clonotype was seen many times. The J gene is TRBJ2-2, the V gene TRBV7-8; possibly TRBD1 for D (5 bases). The V and J ends lost 5 bases and 0 bases respectively, with 10 bases between them. The length of the CDR3 is 15 residues. The V gene's germline CDR1 is SGHVS and CDR2 FQNEAQ. The CDR3 is CASSLGVANTGELFF. CDR3 coding DNA: TGTGCCAGCAGCCTAGGGGTGGCGAACACCGGGGAGCTGTTTTTT.

This clonotype showed up many times. The chain employs TRBV12-3 or TRBV12-4 and TRBJ2-7, with 14 bases matching TRBD2. The CDR3 consists of 16 residues. V shed 3 bases and J 3 bases; nucleotides not matched to a gene: 4. CDR3 DNA sequence: TGTGCCAGCAGTTTGGGACTAGCGGGAGTATTCTACGAGCAGTACTTC. Translated: CASSLGLAGVFYEQYF.

This clonotype was counted a few times. The chain couples TRBV28 to TRBJ1-1; D possibly corresponds to TRBD1 (5 bases). Trimming shortened V by 4 bases and J by 10 bases, and 13 bases separated the two germline ends. From germline, CDR1 is MDHEN and CDR2 SYDVKM. The CDR3 loop spans 12 amino acids. The CDR3 reads CASSSGGVGAFF. CDR3 nucleotides: TGTGCCAGCAGTTCCGGGGGGGTTGGAGCTTTCTTT.

This clonotype was observed at least ten times. The chain recombines TRBV5-1 with TRBJ2-3; D may be TRBD2 (6 bases). The V gene's germline CDR1 is SGHRS and CDR2 YFSETQ. V was pared by 4 bases and J by 6 bases, with 21 bases between. CDR3 size: 16 residues. The CDR3 reads CASSRRRGKSGDTQYF. DNA of the CDR3: TGCGCCAGCAGCCGACGCCGGGGGAAATCTGGGGATACGCAGTATTTT.

The sample holds many counts of this clonotype. The rearrangement joins TRBV20-1 to TRBJ2-5; 12 nucleotides line up with TRBD2. The V gene's germline CDR1 is DFQATT and CDR2 SNEGSKA (reference sequence). After removal of 3 bases from V and 5 bases from J, the junction contained 7 bases not matched to a gene. CDR3 length: 15 residues. CDR3 DNA sequence: TGCAGTGCTAGTTCTAGCGGGGGGGCCGTGGAGACCCAGTACTTC. Residues: CSASSSGGAVETQYF.

This clonotype was counted at least ten times. The J gene is TRBJ2-1, the V gene TRBV6-1; TRBD2 agrees at 8 bases. This CDR3 spans 14 amino acids. The germline CDR1 and CDR2 sequences are MNHNS and SASEGT. V trimming: 5 bases; J trimming: 7 bases; junction bases outside the gene matches: 7. As DNA, the CDR3 is TGTGCCAGCAGTCGCGGGGGGTTTGTTAATGAGCAGTTCTTC. Encoded protein: CASSRGGFVNEQFF.

This clonotype was picked up many times. The J gene is TRBJ1-1, the V gene TRBV9; unclear D gene. Trimming removed 3 bases from V and 0 bases from J, with 9 bases in between. The CDR3 totals 14 residues. Germline-derived CDR1 and CDR2 are SGDLS and YYNGEE. The CDR3 DNA is TGTGCCAGCAGCGAGAGGCCCTTGAACACTGAAGCTTTCTTT. This gives the protein CASSERPLNTEAFF.

This clonotype was found many times. This sequence joins TRBV9 and TRBJ2-7; D not certain. Trimming pared 6 bases from V and 2 bases from J, leaving 9 bases between. There are 12 residues in the CDR3. CDR1 SGDLS and CDR2 YYNGEE come from the germline V gene. The CDR3 DNA reads as TGTGCCAGCACAAACAGCCCCTACGAGCAGTACTTC. Translating gives CASTNSPYEQYF. The full variable domain, in which reference TRBV9 and TRBJ2-7 provide the parts outside the CDR3, is DSGVTQTPKHLITATGQRVTLRCSPRSGDLSVYWYQQSLDQGLQFLIQYYNGEERAKGNILERFSAQQFPDLHSELNLSSLELGDSALYFCASTNSPYEQYFGPGTRLTVT.

This clonotype has at least ten counts. The chain has TRBV4-2 and TRBJ2-3, with TRBD2 as a possible D gene (7 bases). The CDR3 covers 15 residues. Germline CDR1 LGHNA, CDR2 YNFKEQ. V was cut by 1 base and J by 2 bases, with 10 bases left in between. CDR3 sequence: CASSQGGGVTDTQYF. CDR3 sequence (DNA): TGTGCCAGCAGCCAAGGAGGGGGGGTCACAGATACGCAGTATTTT.

This clonotype showed up many times. This chain uses TRBV7-9 with TRBJ2-7, with D possibly TRBD2 on 5 matching bases. Germline V gene data show CDR1 as SEHNR and CDR2 as FQNEAQ (reference sequence). The CDR3 has 14 residues. Trimming took 4 bases from V and 0 from J, leaving 10 bases between them. CDR3 nucleotides: TGTGCCAGCAGCTCAGGACTGGACTCCTACGAGCAGTACTTC. Its protein is CASSSGLDSYEQYF.

This clonotype has only a few counts. The chain uses TRBV9 and TRBJ2-7, with 7 bases fitting TRBD1. The CDR3 spans 14 residues. Germline V gene sequence: CDR1 SGDLS, CDR2 YYNGEE. The trim removed 4 bases at V and 3 bases at J, leaving 7 bases unmatched. The CDR3 nucleotides are TGTGCCAGCAGCCCACGGGACAGCCTCTACGAGCAGTACTTC. This codes for CASSPRDSLYEQYF.

This clonotype was seen at least ten times. V usage is TRBV5-1 and J usage is TRBJ2-7; D is uncertain. Germline loops: CDR1 SGHRS, CDR2 YFSETQ. V was cut by 4 bases and J by 2 bases, with 13 bases left in between. CDR3 length: 14 amino acids. CDR3 in amino acids: CASSPRRLAYEQYF. CDR3 coding DNA: TGCGCCAGCAGCCCCCGCCGACTGGCCTACGAGCAGTACTTC.

By share, this clonotype counts as medium-sized. The chain has TRBV5-5 and TRBJ1-2; D is undetermined. This CDR3 has 13 residues. Germline CDR1 SGHKS, CDR2 YYEKEE (reference sequence). Trimming pared 4 bases from V and 0 bases from J, leaving 7 bases between. The CDR3 loop reads CASSKEPNYGYTF. In DNA form, the CDR3 reads TGTGCCAGCAGCAAAGAACCTAACTATGGCTACACCTTC.